This T cell receptor beta chain was sequenced for a study of blood T cell repertoires in COVID-19. Germline CDR1 SGHTA, CDR2 FQGNSA. The CDR3 sequence is 15 residues long. J gave up 8 bases and V 5 bases, and 12 bases lay outside the gene matches. TCRdb's table, derived via immunoSEQ multiplex PCR, lists solely in-frame clones and lacks some. The sample contains about 170,000 clones, roughly 81% of which appear only once. The sequenced material came from peripheral blood. V usage is TRBV7-2 and J usage is TRBJ1-2, with 9 bases aligning to TRBD1. This sequence originates from a man aged 40-49 years who had recovered from COVID-19. DNA for the CDR3: TGTGCCAGCAGCCCCCCGGGACAGGGAACGAGGGGCTACACCTTC. It codes for CASSPPGQGTRGYTF.